The 26 T cell receptor beta chains below come from one sample, sequenced in a study of T cell responses to AZD1222 COVID-19 vaccine (dated by TCRdb to about 2021). The time point label on this specimen signifies: baseline before first vaccination. The library was prepared using the immunoSEQ multiplex PCR assay. Imported from immuneACCESS, the table was reduced by TCRdb to in-frame sequences with V and J called. These copies leave out some clones; in studies compared against another copy, an unresolved V gene accounts for under half, and the cause of the remainder is not known. The table for this sample lists more than 95,000 clones; around 88% of them were counted only once. The top ten clonotypes cover 8% to 10% of the sample. The sequenced sample was peripheral blood, obtained on day 0 of AZD1222 vaccination. The receptors come from an adult in good health.

The genes are TRBV20-1 and TRBJ2-3; D is unclear. The CDR3 runs to 11 residues. Germline V lookup: CDR1 DFQATT, CDR2 SNEGSKA (reference sequence). Trimming pared 0 bases from V and 9 bases from J, leaving 7 bases between. The CDR3 region has the DNA TGCAGTGCTAGAGATCTGAAGACGCAGTATTTT. Its protein is CSARDLKTQYF.

This chain connects TRBV7-9 to TRBJ2-1; TRBD2 agrees at 8 bases. This CDR3 comprises 14 residues. Germline CDR1 and CDR2: SEHNR and FQNEAQ (reference sequence). Trimming at V came to 7 bases and at J to 6 bases, leaving 8 bases not matched to a gene. In DNA form, the CDR3 reads TGTGCCAGCAACCACGCCAGCGGGAGCAATGAGCAGTTCTTC. Amino acid sequence: CASNHASGSNEQFF.

The chain combines TRBV24-1 with TRBJ2-5, with 11 positions matching TRBD2. This CDR3 spans 17 amino acids. Germline-derived CDR1 and CDR2 are KGHDR and SFDVKD. Trimming removed 1 base from V and 2 bases from J; junction bases left unmatched: 5. CDR3 amino acids: CATSDFGTSGDQETQYF. DNA of the CDR3: TGTGCCACCAGTGATTTCGGGACTAGCGGAGATCAAGAGACCCAGTACTTC.

The chain employs TRBV24-1 and TRBJ1-5; D remains ambiguous. The CDR3 runs to 13 residues. The germline V gene encodes CDR1 KGHDR and CDR2 SFDVKD. With 3 bases removed from V and 4 bases from J, the gap between germline ends came to 6 bases. This CDR3 is CATSDGSNQPQHF. CDR3 nucleotides: TGTGCCACCAGTGATGGAAGTAATCAGCCCCAGCATTTT.

The chain links TRBV15 to TRBJ1-2; D gene unclear. Trimming shortened V by 3 bases and J by 7 bases, and 15 bases separated the two germline ends. This CDR3 has 14 amino acids. CDR1 and CDR2 from the germline V gene are LNHNV and YYDKDF (reference sequence). In DNA, the CDR3 is TGTGCCACCAGCAGGGACTCCTTTTTAGGTGGCTACACCTTC. Amino acids: CATSRDSFLGGYTF.

The chain is built from TRBV19 and TRBJ1-2; a possible D gene is TRBD1 (5 bases). Germline V lookup: CDR1 LNHDA, CDR2 SQIVND (reference sequence). With 3 bases removed from V and 2 bases from J, the gap between germline ends came to 13 bases. The CDR3 is 15 residues long. The CDR3 protein is CASSIPGGGNYGYTF. The DNA for the CDR3 is TGTGCCAGTAGTATTCCCGGTGGGGGGAACTATGGCTACACCTTC.

The CDR3 bases are TGTGCCAGCAGTCCCCTTGGGGGAACCGGCCGCGGAAACACCATATATTTT. As protein: CASSPLGGTGRGNTIYF. The chain employs TRBV6-6 and TRBJ1-3; D perhaps matches TRBD1 (5 bases). This CDR3 contains 17 residues. The germline V gene encodes CDR1 MNHNY and CDR2 SVGAGI (reference sequence). With 5 bases removed from V and 4 bases from J, the gap between germline ends came to 21 bases.

The chain has TRBV18 and TRBJ2-2; maybe TRBD1 (5 bases). Trimming left V 6 bases short and J 3 bases short, with 14 bases between. Germline V gene lookup returns CDR1 KGHSH and CDR2 LQKENI. This CDR3 has 15 residues. CDR3 sequence reads: CASSQGTVYTGELFF. The CDR3 nucleotides are TGTGCCAGCTCCCAGGGCACAGTCTACACCGGGGAGCTGTTTTTT.

The genes are TRBV28 and TRBJ1-2, with 9 bases identical to TRBD1. With 5 bases clipped from V and 6 bases from J, the junction kept 7 bases outside the gene matches. The V gene's germline CDR1 is MDHEN and CDR2 SYDVKM. The CDR3 runs 14 residues. The CDR3 DNA follows: TGTGCCAGCAGTATGGGACAGGGACGCGATGGCTACACCTTC. It is translated as CASSMGQGRDGYTF.

The chain has TRBV7-2 and TRBJ2-2, with D maybe TRBD2 (5 bases). V gave up 5 bases and J gave up 4 bases, with 20 bases separating them. CDR3 length equals 17 residues. CDR1 is SGHTA and CDR2 is FQGNSA in the germline V gene. CDR3 nucleotides: TGTGCCAGCAGCCCCCCCGCGAGGGTATCGATCACCGGGGAGCTGTTTTTT. Residues: CASSPPARVSITGELFF.

V is TRBV28 and J is TRBJ1-1; D perhaps matches TRBD1 (5 bases). With 7 bases removed from V and 12 bases from J, the gap between germline ends came to 21 bases. This CDR3 comprises 13 residues. Germline CDR1 reads MDHEN; CDR2 reads SYDVKM. In DNA, the CDR3 is TGTGCCAGCACCTCCGCGGCGGTTAAGGGGACTTTCTTT. Its protein is CASTSAAVKGTFF.

V and J are TRBV27 and TRBJ2-7; a weak D match, TRBD1 (6 bases). V was pared by 1 base and J by 8 bases, with 21 bases between. Germline V gene sequence: CDR1 MNHEY, CDR2 SMNVEV (reference sequence). CDR3 length: 16 residues. The CDR3 reads CASSLYPPLTGIQQYF. CDR3 DNA: TGTGCCAGCAGTTTATATCCCCCCCTTACAGGGATCCAGCAGTACTTC.

This clone occurred once. The genes are TRBV5-1 and TRBJ1-1; a possible D gene is TRBD1 (6 bases). Per the germline V gene, CDR1 is SGHRS and CDR2 is YFSETQ. This CDR3 region has 15 residues. V was trimmed by 1 base and J by 4 bases, leaving 14 bases between them. CDR3 nucleotide sequence: TGCGCCAGCAGCTTGTCCCTAGGGGGTATCACTGAAGCTTTCTTT. Encoded protein: CASSLSLGGITEAFF.

J is TRBJ2-3 and V is TRBV7-9, with TRBD2 matching over 11 bases. From germline, CDR1 is SEHNR and CDR2 FQNEAQ (reference sequence). This CDR3 has 15 residues. The trim removed 5 bases at V and 2 bases at J, leaving 3 bases unmatched. The CDR3 bases are TGTGCCAGCAGCGGGACTAGCGGCTACACAGATACGCAGTATTTT. It specifies CASSGTSGYTDTQYF.

The chain employs TRBV5-8 and TRBJ2-1; possibly TRBD1 for D (8 bases). Per the germline V gene, CDR1 is SGHTS and CDR2 is YDEGEE. Trimming removed 7 bases from V and 7 bases from J, with 15 bases in between. This CDR3 comprises 13 residues. CDR3 in amino acids: CASSLQGGNEQFF. The CDR3 coding sequence is TGTGCCAGCTCCTTACAGGGGGGGAATGAGCAGTTCTTC. The variable domain in full, with the rest retrieved from reference TRBV5-8 and TRBJ2-1, is EAGVTQSPTHLIKTRGQQATLRCSPISGHTSVYWYQQALGLGLQFLLWYDEGEERNRGNFPPRFSGRQFPNYSSELNVNALELEDSALYLCASSLQGGNEQFFGPGTRLTVL.

This chain links TRBV5-1 with TRBJ1-2; 7 nucleotides line up with TRBD1. CDR1 and CDR2 (germline): SGHRS, YFSETQ. V lost 4 bases and J lost 2; bases outside the gene matches: 2. CDR3 length: 13 residues. DNA of the CDR3: TGCGCCAGCAGCGCGGACAGGAACTATGGCTACACCTTC. Amino acids: CASSADRNYGYTF.

The chain has TRBV27 and TRBJ1-1; a possible D gene is TRBD1 (5 bases). From germline, CDR1 is MNHEY and CDR2 SMNVEV (reference sequence). Trimming stripped 6 bases from V and 1 base from J, with 24 bases between. The CDR3 covers 18 residues. CDR3 DNA: TGTGCCAGCAGCGTCCTGGGGCAGGGAAGGATACGGAACACTGAAGCTTTCTTT. This codes for CASSVLGQGRIRNTEAFF.

The rearrangement links TRBV7-2 to TRBJ2-5; the match to TRBD1 covers 8 bases. The germline gives CDR1 SGHTA, CDR2 FQGNSA. The CDR3 is 15 amino acids. V trimming: 5 bases; J trimming: 3 bases; junction bases outside the gene matches: 8. CDR3 sequence reads: CASSRVTTGEETQYF. CDR3 in DNA: TGTGCCAGCAGCAGAGTGACGACAGGGGAAGAGACCCAGTACTTC. The full variable domain, rest sourced from reference TRBV7-2 and TRBJ2-5, is GAGVSQSPSNKVTEKGKDVELRCDPISGHTALYWYRQSLGQGLEFLIYFQGNSAPDKSGLPSDRFSAERTGGSVSTLTIQRTQQEDSAVYLCASSRVTTGEETQYFGPGTRLLVL.

This clone was seen a few times. The V gene is TRBV19, the J gene TRBJ1-2, with D unresolved. The V and J ends lost 3 bases and 2 bases respectively, with 7 bases between them. CDR1 LNHDA and CDR2 SQIVND come from the germline V gene (reference sequence). This CDR3 is built from 13 residues. This CDR3 reads CASSIYNNYGYTF. The CDR3 DNA reads TGTGCCAGTAGTATCTACAACAACTATGGCTACACCTTC.

The rearrangement links TRBV4-2 to TRBJ1-2; possible D gene TRBD1, 6 bases. Trimming left V 0 bases short and J 8 bases short, with 16 bases between. The V gene's germline CDR1 is LGHNA and CDR2 YNFKEQ. The CDR3 extends over 15 amino acids. CDR3 amino acids: CASSQDNRAAGGYTF. CDR3 nucleotide sequence: TGTGCCAGCAGCCAAGATAACAGGGCGGCTGGGGGCTACACCTTC.

This sequence joins TRBV29-1 and TRBJ2-5, with a possible D match to TRBD2 (5 bases). Trimming pared 3 bases from V and 2 bases from J, leaving 10 bases between. This CDR3 is built from 13 residues. The germline V gene has CDR1 SQVTM and CDR2 ANQGSEA. CDR3 region: CSVDGIGQETQYF. As DNA, the CDR3 is TGCAGCGTTGACGGGATTGGACAAGAGACCCAGTACTTC.

The chain carries TRBV6-5 and TRBJ2-5; 7 bases map to TRBD2. The CDR3 is 14 amino acids. Germline V CDR1 and CDR2: MNHEY, SVGAGI. Losses at the gene ends were 6 bases for V and 3 bases for J; bases not matched to a gene: 7. CDR3 bases: TGTGCCAGCAGCCGGAGCGGGAACAAAGAGACCCAGTACTTC. As protein: CASSRSGNKETQYF.

This clone was seen just once. The chain links TRBV7-6 to TRBJ1-1; 8 nucleotides align to TRBD1. Trimming removed 6 bases from V and 4 bases from J; junction bases left unmatched: 4. The CDR3 consists of 13 residues. CDR1 and CDR2 (germline): SGHVS, FNYEAQ. CDR3 in amino acids: CASRGRGRTEAFF. DNA for the CDR3: TGTGCCAGCAGAGGCAGGGGGCGCACTGAAGCTTTCTTT.

The rearrangement uses TRBV2 and TRBJ2-7; D is unresolved. The ends were cut back, 6 bases at V and 1 base at J, with 13 bases in the middle. The CDR3 runs to 14 residues. Germline V gives CDR1 SNHLY, CDR2 FYNNEI. The CDR3 DNA reads TGTGCCAGCAGGCTCAGGATGCGGTCCTACGAGCAGTACTTC. Translation: CASRLRMRSYEQYF.

The chain combines TRBV5-4 with TRBJ2-5; TRBD2 might be the D (5 bases). The V end lost 0 bases, the J end lost 7 bases, and 16 bases lay between the germline ends. This CDR3 comprises 15 residues. Per germline, CDR1 SGHNT and CDR2 YYREEE (reference sequence). In nucleotides, the CDR3 is TGTGCCAGCAGCTTGGACGGGCTCCCGGCGGGGACCCAGTACTTC. It is translated as CASSLDGLPAGTQYF.

The sample holds a few counts of this clone. The chain couples TRBV4-2 to TRBJ1-1, with D tentatively TRBD1 (6 bases). The V end was cut by 3 bases, the J end by 11 bases, with 13 bases between. The CDR3 is 12 amino acids. Germline V gene data show CDR1 as LGHNA and CDR2 as YNFKEQ. The CDR3 sequence is CASSHPGQEAFF. The CDR3 DNA follows: TGTGCCAGCAGCCATCCGGGACAAGAGGCTTTCTTT.